A selection of T cell receptor beta chains follows, all from one sample in a study of T cell repertoires in cytomegalovirus infection. TCRdb processed the reads anew with MiXCR; each CDR3 protein has one entry. The sample gives around 70,000 distinct CDR3 sequences, under 4.5% of which show up once; 22% is in the top ten. Sequencing was done on a sample of PBMCs. These receptors all stem from a human donor in good health (CMV status not recorded). Some clones in this sample may be carry-over from other donors' samples. The CDR3 runs from the conserved cysteine through the conserved F or W. Each record gives: clone size, V gene, J gene, D gene, CDR3 protein, CDR3 DNA. A D gene is named only where the DNA matches it firmly. The size field is filled for only some rows; it gives once, few, many or a size class.

many,TRBV7-2,TRBJ1-1,NA,CASSLDSSTVTEAFF,TGTGCCAGCAGCTTGGATTCCTCGACTGTCACTGAAGCTTTCTTT
many,TRBV7-2,TRBJ2-1,TRBD2,CASSSRTSGGAPTYNEQFF,TGTGCCAGCAGCTCCCGGACTAGCGGGGGGGCCCCGACCTACAATGAGCAGTTCTTC
few,TRBV5-6,TRBJ2-3,NA,CASSLRLVGPDTQYF,TGTGCCAGCAGCTTGCGTCTAGTAGGCCCAGATACGCAGTATTTT
many,TRBV7-2,TRBJ1-5,TRBD1,CASRPATGWNQPQHF,TGTGCCAGCCGCCCCGCGACAGGGTGGAATCAGCCCCAGCATTTT
many,TRBV7-2,TRBJ1-6,NA,CASNSLTGTPLHF,TGTGCCAGCAACTCTCTAACGGGGACACCCCTCCACTTT
many,TRBV7-8,TRBJ2-5,NA,CASSPGGAQYF,TGTGCCAGCAGCCCCGGAGGGGCCCAGTACTTC
many,TRBV7-2,TRBJ2-3,NA,CASSLEQRSTDTQYF,TGTGCCAGCAGCTTAGAACAGAGAAGCACAGATACGCAGTATTTT
many,TRBV7-6,TRBJ1-1,NA,CASSSRALNTEAFF,TGTGCCAGCAGCTCAAGGGCGCTGAACACTGAAGCTTTCTTT
many,TRBV10-3,TRBJ1-2,TRBD1,CAISDNRGDGYTF,TGTGCCATCAGTGATAACAGGGGGGACGGCTACACCTTC
many,TRBV7-2,TRBJ1-6,NA,CASSLGSGSPLHF,TGTGCCAGCAGCTTAGGTTCGGGTTCACCCCTCCACTTT
many,TRBV7-2,TRBJ1-5,NA,CASSPVGGRVPQHF,TGTGCCAGCAGCCCAGTAGGGGGGCGGGTGCCCCAGCATTTT
many,TRBV6-2/TRBV6-3,TRBJ1-3,NA,CASRQTGTIYF,TGTGCCAGCAGACAGACGGGCACCATATATTTT
many,TRBV7-2,TRBJ2-1,NA,CASSMRTPVGKQFF,TGTGCCAGCAGCATGAGGACTCCCGTGGGGAAGCAGTTCTTC
many,TRBV7-8,TRBJ2-1,TRBD2,CASSLKASGSYNEQFF,TGTGCCAGCAGCTTAAAGGCTAGCGGGTCCTACAATGAGCAGTTCTTC
many,TRBV7-2,TRBJ2-1,TRBD2,CASSLSRLAGGEQFF,TGTGCCAGCAGCTTAAGCCGGCTAGCGGGAGGTGAGCAGTTCTTC
many,TRBV7-2,TRBJ2-1,NA,CASSLALGYNEQFF,TGTGCCAGCAGCTTAGCACTAGGCTACAATGAGCAGTTCTTC
many,TRBV19,TRBJ1-2,NA,CASSIVSLQGAKAGYTF,TGTGCCAGTAGTATAGTGAGCCTACAGGGTGCGAAGGCTGGCTACACCTTC
many,TRBV7-8,TRBJ1-5,NA,CASSQLGGRQPQHF,TGTGCCAGCAGCCAGCTCGGGGGGCGGCAGCCCCAGCATTTT
many,TRBV29-1,TRBJ2-7,NA,CSVEERGAYEQYF,TGCAGCGTTGAAGAGAGGGGGGCCTACGAGCAGTACTTC
many,TRBV6-2/TRBV6-3,TRBJ2-7,NA,CASRTGVLEQYF,TGTGCCAGCAGAACGGGAGTTCTAGAGCAGTACTTC
many,TRBV5-3,TRBJ1-1,NA,CASSPRTPQLNTEAFF,TGTGCCAGCAGCCCAAGGACACCCCAGCTGAACACTGAAGCTTTCTTT
NA,TRBV7-8,TRBJ2-7,NA,CASSLGPGGAISEQYF,TGTGCCAGCAGCTTAGGTCCTGGGGGGGCCATCTCCGAGCAGTACTTC
many,TRBV6-2/TRBV6-3,TRBJ2-1,NA,CASSYSKSGSGEQFF,TGTGCCAGCAGTTACTCGAAGTCAGGAAGTGGTGAGCAGTTCTTC
many,TRBV2,TRBJ2-1,TRBD2,CASSATSGSYNEQFF,TGTGCCAGCAGTGCGACTAGCGGGAGTTACAATGAGCAGTTCTTC
many,TRBV5-5,TRBJ2-6,TRBD2,CASSLAGGLNSGANVLTF,TGTGCCAGCAGCTTGGCGGGAGGCCTAAACTCTGGGGCCAACGTCCTGACTTTC
many,TRBV7-2,TRBJ2-7,NA,CASSLEAYPSYEQYF,TGTGCCAGCAGCTTAGAGGCATATCCCTCCTACGAGCAGTACTTC
many,TRBV7-9,TRBJ1-2,TRBD1,CASSLDRGHDGYTF,TGTGCCAGCAGTTTAGACAGGGGGCATGATGGCTACACCTTC
many,TRBV7-8,TRBJ2-4,TRBD2,CASSSPPGGGENIQYF,TGTGCCAGCAGCTCCCCTCCTGGGGGAGGGGAAAACATTCAGTACTTC
many,TRBV12-3/TRBV12-4,TRBJ2-5,TRBD1,CASNLFRPGQGRETQYF,TGTGCCAGCAATTTATTCCGTCCGGGACAGGGTCGGGAGACCCAGTACTTC
many,TRBV6-1,TRBJ2-5,TRBD1,CASSVYRGSETQYF,TGTGCCAGCAGTGTTTACAGGGGGTCGGAGACCCAGTACTTC
many,TRBV5-4,TRBJ2-5,NA,CASSLLAGLTETQYF,TGTGCCAGCAGCTTGTTGGCCGGACTTACGGAGACCCAGTACTTC
few,TRBV11-2,TRBJ1-1,NA,CASSLDRTGAFF,TGTGCCAGCAGCTTAGATCGAACCGGGGCTTTCTTT
many,TRBV4-1,TRBJ2-7,NA,CASSQASSYEQYF,TGCGCCAGCAGCCAAGCCAGCTCCTACGAGCAGTACTTC
many,TRBV7-2,TRBJ1-6,NA,CASSLWRPGLRSSYNSPLHF,TGTGCCAGCAGCTTATGGCGGCCTGGGCTCCGAAGCTCCTATAATTCACCCCTCCACTTT
many,TRBV7-2,TRBJ1-3,TRBD1,CASSYRGGAGNTIYF,TGTGCCAGCAGCTACCGAGGGGGCGCTGGAAACACCATATATTTT
many,TRBV19,TRBJ1-5,TRBD1,CASSFGTARDQPQHF,TGTGCCAGTAGTTTCGGGACAGCTCGGGATCAGCCCCAGCATTTT
NA,TRBV6-6,TRBJ2-5,TRBD1,CASSGNLPGTGVETQYF,TGTGCCAGCAGCGGGAACCTTCCCGGGACAGGGGTAGAGACCCAGTACTTC
medium-sized,TRBV7-2,TRBJ2-2,NA,CASSLNSGGNTGELFF,TGTGCCAGCAGCTTGAATAGCGGAGGGAACACCGGGGAGCTGTTTTTT
many,TRBV7-2,TRBJ2-1,TRBD2,CASSSGGAPYNEQFF,TGTGCCAGCAGCTCCGGGGGGGCCCCTTACAATGAGCAGTTCTTC